The 29 T cell receptor beta chains reported below all come from one sample, sequenced in a study of T cells in narcolepsy. Method: immunoSEQ multiplex PCR; TCRdb's copy keeps in-frame clones and lacks some. Here the sample spans fewer than 35,000 clones, around 83% being singletons. The specimen was memory (CD45RA-) CD4+ T cells from blood. Receptor source: a human donor in good health.

The rearrangement joins TRBV6-1 to TRBJ1-6, with D unclear. Germline lookup yields CDR1 MNHNS and CDR2 SASEGT. This CDR3 comprises 15 residues. V was shortened by 1 base and J by 0 bases, with 4 bases between the two germline ends. The CDR3 nucleotides are TGTGCCAGCAGTGAAGGGAGCTCCTATAATTCACCCCTCCACTTT. This encodes CASSEGSSYNSPLHF.

The chain uses TRBV7-9 and TRBJ2-5; 9 bases line up with TRBD1. Trimming cost V 1 base and J 4 bases; bases outside gene matches: 7. The CDR3 is 16 amino acids. CDR1 is SEHNR, CDR2 FQNEAQ, per germline (reference sequence). CDR3 sequence: CASSLGGTGTGETQYF. Here the CDR3 DNA reads TGTGCCAGCAGCTTAGGCGGGACAGGGACGGGAGAGACCCAGTACTTC.

This rearrangement joins TRBV18 to TRBJ2-7; D may be TRBD1 (6 bases). Looked up from germline, CDR1 is KGHSH and CDR2 is LQKENI. V gave up 4 bases and J gave up 2 bases, with 15 bases separating them. The CDR3 is 15 amino acids. The CDR3 spells CASSLDSNPPYEQYV. The CDR3 bases are TGTGCCAGCTCACTGGACAGCAATCCTCCCTACGAGCAGTACGTC.

This clone was seen only once. This chain links TRBV7-2 with TRBJ2-5; D possibly uses TRBD1 or TRBD2 (5 bases each). Trimming took off 2 bases at V and 2 bases at J, with 12 bases between the two ends. Per germline, CDR1 SGHTA and CDR2 FQGNSA. The CDR3 contains 15 residues. As DNA, the CDR3 is TGTGCCAGCAGCTTAAGCAGGGAGATACAAGAGACCCAGTACTTC. Amino acid sequence: CASSLSREIQETQYF.

The V call is TRBV5-6, the J call TRBJ2-5; 8 positions match TRBD1. The CDR3 sequence is 14 residues long. CDR1 and CDR2 from the germline V gene are SGHDT and YYEEEE. V was clipped by 3 bases and J by 5 bases; unmatched bases: 6. CDR3 DNA sequence: TGTGCCAGCAGCTCCTCAGGGGGCTGGGAGACCCAGTACTTC. Amino acids: CASSSSGGWETQYF.

The rearrangement uses TRBV4-2 and TRBJ1-5, with D unresolved. Germline values: CDR1 LGHNA, CDR2 YNFKEQ. Trimming took 1 base from V and 2 from J, leaving 6 bases between them. The CDR3 contains 14 residues. For the CDR3, the DNA is TGTGCCAGCAGCCAAGTGGATGGCAATCAGCCCCAGCATTTT. Residues: CASSQVDGNQPQHF.

The V gene is TRBV7-9, the J gene TRBJ2-1; D might be TRBD1 or TRBD2, each matching 7 bases. This CDR3 region has 16 residues. V gave up 1 base and J gave up 6 bases, with 16 bases separating them. Germline V gene data show CDR1 as SEHNR and CDR2 as FQNEAQ (reference sequence). CDR3 amino acids: CASSLGNRGGVNEQFF. For the CDR3, the DNA is TGTGCCAGCAGCTTAGGAAACAGGGGAGGGGTCAATGAGCAGTTCTTC.

The chain employs TRBV6-6 and TRBJ1-6; D is undetermined. This CDR3 comprises 15 residues. Looked up from germline, CDR1 is MNHNY and CDR2 is SVGAGI (reference sequence). Deletions cut 6 bases from V and 8 bases from J, with 17 bases between. Here the CDR3 reads CASRLPQNPHSPLHF. CDR3 DNA: TGTGCCAGCAGACTCCCACAGAATCCACATTCACCCCTCCACTTT.

The chain employs TRBV7-2 and TRBJ2-3, with D possibly TRBD2 on 6 matching bases. Germline V gene sequence: CDR1 SGHTA, CDR2 FQGNSA. The CDR3 is 15 amino acids. V was pared by 5 bases and J by 1 base, with 13 bases between. CDR3 nucleotides: TGTGCCAGCAGCATGGGGGGTTACCGCACAGATACGCAGTATTTT. Protein sequence: CASSMGGYRTDTQYF. Variable domain in full (rest from reference TRBV7-2 and TRBJ2-3): GAGVSQSPSNKVTEKGKDVELRCDPISGHTALYWYRQSLGQGLEFLIYFQGNSAPDKSGLPSDRFSAERTGGSVSTLTIQRTQQEDSAVYLCASSMGGYRTDTQYFGPGTRLTVL.

V and J are TRBV2 and TRBJ2-2; D is perhaps TRBD1 or TRBD2 (6 bases each). In germline, CDR1 is SNHLY, CDR2 FYNNEI. The V end lost 8 bases, the J end lost 6 bases, and 13 bases lay between the germline ends. The CDR3 contains 13 residues. CDR3 protein: CASSRRGAGELFF. CDR3 nucleotides: TGTGCCAGCTCTCGAAGGGGGGCCGGGGAGCTGTTTTTT.

The chain links TRBV5-1 to TRBJ1-5, with D perhaps matching TRBD1 (6 bases). The germline V gene has CDR1 SGHRS and CDR2 YFSETQ. This CDR3 region has 15 residues. The V and J ends lost 1 base and 4 bases respectively, with 12 bases between them. CDR3: CASSLTGQPNQPQHF. The DNA of the CDR3 is TGCGCCAGCAGCTTGACCGGACAGCCAAATCAGCCCCAGCATTTT. The full variable domain, completed using reference TRBV5-1 and TRBJ1-5, is KAGVTQTPRYLIKTRGQQVTLSCSPISGHRSVSWYQQTPGQGLQFLFEYFSETQRNKGNFPGRFSGRQFSNSRSEMNVSTLELGDSALYLCASSLTGQPNQPQHFGDGTRLSIL.

The chain couples TRBV27 to TRBJ1-6; TRBD1 is a possible D gene (5 bases). Looked up from germline, CDR1 is MNHEY and CDR2 is SMNVEV (reference sequence). Trimming left V 5 bases short and J 4 bases short, with 9 bases between. This CDR3 comprises 14 residues. CDR3 region: CASSPQGYNSPLHF. The CDR3, as DNA: TGTGCCAGCAGTCCCCAGGGTTATAATTCACCCCTCCACTTT.

The rearrangement joins TRBV27 to TRBJ1-1, with TRBD1 identical over 7 bases. Germline V CDR1 and CDR2: MNHEY, SMNVEV (reference sequence). The CDR3 length is 15 residues. V lost 2 bases, J lost 4 bases, and 7 bases stayed unmatched. CDR3 coding DNA: TGTGCCAGCAGTTTACATCGACAGGGAGGCACTGAAGCTTTCTTT. Its protein product is CASSLHRQGGTEAFF.

By frequency in the sample, this clone is medium-sized. V gene TRBV7-2 combines with J gene TRBJ1-3; 8 nucleotides line up with TRBD1. CDR1 and CDR2 (germline): SGHTA, FQGNSA. The junction had 6 bases not matched to a gene; V was cut back by 1 base and J by 1 base. This CDR3 has 17 amino acids. The DNA for the CDR3 is TGTGCCAGCAGCTTAGGCGGACAGGGAATGTCTGGAAACACCATATATTTT. Translated: CASSLGGQGMSGNTIYF.

The chain is built from TRBV14 and TRBJ1-3; the D is unclear. CDR3 length: 12 amino acids. With 1 base removed from V and 9 bases from J, the gap between germline ends came to 7 bases. Germline V gene data show CDR1 as SGHDN and CDR2 as FVKESK. CDR3 nucleotides: TGTGCCAGCAGCCAAGCCGGGAGCACCATATATTTT. Amino acids: CASSQAGSTIYF.

This clone was seen only once. The J gene is TRBJ1-4, the V gene TRBV7-9; 8 nucleotides agree with TRBD1. Germline assignment: CDR1 SEHNR and CDR2 FQNEAQ (reference sequence). The CDR3 runs to 17 residues. Trimming at V came to 3 bases and at J to 0 bases, leaving 6 bases not matched to a gene. The CDR3 region is CASSFPDRGTTNEKLFF. CDR3 bases: TGTGCCAGCAGCTTCCCCGACAGGGGTACAACTAATGAAAAACTGTTTTTT.

This clone was observed a handful of times. The rearrangement links TRBV28 to TRBJ2-2; no firm D call. V lost 2 bases to trimming and J lost 9 bases, with 7 bases between them. This CDR3 is 12 amino acids long. From germline, CDR1 is MDHEN and CDR2 SYDVKM. CDR3 sequence: CASSLQTRELFF. Here the CDR3 DNA reads TGTGCCAGCAGTTTACAAACACGGGAGCTGTTTTTT.

The V call is TRBV5-8, the J call TRBJ2-1; no clear D. The CDR3 contains 11 residues. CDR1 and CDR2 (germline): SGHTS, YDEGEE. Trimming stripped 3 bases from V and 8 bases from J, with 6 bases between. The CDR3 bases are TGTGCCAGCAGCTCGGACCATGAGCAGTTCTTC. Its translation is CASSSDHEQFF.

The rearrangement links TRBV6-1 to TRBJ1-5; D ambiguous. Germline-derived CDR1 and CDR2 are MNHNS and SASEGT. The CDR3 totals 13 residues. Trimming stripped 6 bases from V and 2 bases from J, with 8 bases between. This CDR3 reads CASSSAGNQPQHF. The CDR3 DNA reads TGTGCCAGCAGCTCCGCGGGCAATCAGCCCCAGCATTTT.

This chain connects TRBV5-1 to TRBJ2-6, with D perhaps TRBD1 (5 bases). Trimming stripped 7 bases from V and 0 bases from J, with 14 bases between. The CDR3 runs 16 residues. CDR1 is SGHRS, CDR2 YFSETQ, per germline. CDR3 region: CASAPRVSSGANVLTF. The CDR3 DNA follows: TGCGCCAGCGCCCCCAGGGTATCCTCTGGGGCCAACGTCCTGACTTTC.

The chain couples TRBV28 to TRBJ1-2; D remains ambiguous. With 8 bases removed from V and 2 bases from J, the gap between germline ends came to 6 bases. The CDR3 has 11 amino acids. Germline loops: CDR1 MDHEN, CDR2 SYDVKM. The DNA for the CDR3 is TGTGCCAGCGCGTGGAACTATGGCTACACCTTC. It codes for CASAWNYGYTF.

The gene calls are TRBV5-4 and TRBJ2-6, with 11 bases that match TRBD1. V was clipped by 5 bases and J by 0 bases; unmatched bases: 7. Per the germline V gene, CDR1 is SGHNT and CDR2 is YYREEE (reference sequence). This CDR3 comprises 18 residues. The CDR3 sequence: CASRLPGQGGSGANVLTF. CDR3 nucleotide sequence: TGTGCCAGCAGATTACCGGGACAGGGGGGCTCTGGGGCCAACGTCCTGACTTTC.

This clone was found once. The rearrangement joins TRBV7-2 to TRBJ1-5; maybe TRBD1 (5 bases). The germline gives CDR1 SGHTA, CDR2 FQGNSA. V lost 2 bases and J 5 bases, leaving 10 bases between the germline ends. The CDR3 has 14 amino acids. DNA for the CDR3: TGTGCCAGCAGCTTACTCCCAGGGTATCAGCCCCAGCATTTT. Amino acid sequence: CASSLLPGYQPQHF.

V usage is TRBV27 and J usage is TRBJ1-2; 9 bases are a match to TRBD1. Germline lookup yields CDR1 MNHEY and CDR2 SMNVEV (reference sequence). Unmatched junction bases numbered 13, after V lost 3 bases and J lost 8 bases. The CDR3 extends over 16 amino acids. CDR3 region: CASSFLPPGQGTGYTF. CDR3 DNA: TGTGCCAGCAGTTTCCTACCGCCGGGACAGGGAACGGGCTACACCTTC.

The rearrangement joins TRBV18 to TRBJ2-7, with 10 bases fitting TRBD1. The J segment lost 4 bases and the V segment lost 5 bases, leaving 8 bases of the junction unmatched. CDR1 and CDR2 from the germline V gene are KGHSH and LQKENI. The CDR3 sequence is 15 residues long. CDR3 sequence: CASSVDRGFEYEQYF. The CDR3 DNA follows: TGTGCCAGCTCAGTGGACAGGGGGTTTGAATACGAGCAGTACTTC. The whole variable domain, remainder taken from reference TRBV18 and TRBJ2-7, is NAGVMQNPRHLVRRRGQEARLRCSPMKGHSHVYWYRQLPEEGLKFMVYLQKENIIDESGMPKERFSAEFPKEGPSILRIQQVVRGDSAAYFCASSVDRGFEYEQYFGPGTRLTVT.

V and J are TRBV19 and TRBJ1-2; D possibly corresponds to TRBD1 (6 bases). The V gene's germline CDR1 is LNHDA and CDR2 SQIVND (reference sequence). With 7 bases removed from V and 5 bases from J, the gap between germline ends came to 14 bases. The CDR3 has 13 amino acids. CDR3 in DNA: TGTGCCAGTACAAGGGGGGTTGGTTATGGCTACACCTTC. Translated, it gives CASTRGVGYGYTF.

This rearrangement joins TRBV5-8 to TRBJ1-1; 10 positions match TRBD1. Per germline, CDR1 SGHTS and CDR2 YDEGEE. This CDR3 is built from 12 residues. V was pared by 5 bases and J by 8 bases, with 3 bases of the junction left unmatched. As DNA, the CDR3 is TGTGCCAGCAGTTGGGACAGGGGAGAAGCTTTCTTT. It encodes CASSWDRGEAFF.

The CDR3: CASSTLAKNIQYF. In nucleotides, the CDR3 is TGTGCCAGCAGCACCTTAGCCAAAAACATTCAGTACTTC. This chain connects TRBV6-1 to TRBJ2-4; no reliable D call. The CDR3 extends over 13 amino acids. V was clipped by 6 bases and J by 0 bases, with 6 bases between them. Germline assignment: CDR1 MNHNS and CDR2 SASEGT.

The chain combines TRBV7-9 with TRBJ1-1; D ambiguous. Trimming left V 5 bases short and J 0 bases short, with 7 bases between. Germline assignment: CDR1 SEHNR and CDR2 FQNEAQ (reference sequence). The CDR3 extends over 13 amino acids. DNA of the CDR3: TGTGCCAGCAGCATACTCATGAACACTGAAGCTTTCTTT. It codes for CASSILMNTEAFF.